The present T cell receptor beta chain was sequenced within a study of regulatory T cells in long-lasting Graves disease. Study details: Those with persistent Graves' disease had received antithyroid drugs for over 5 years with positive TSH receptor antibodies.

This clonotype showed up many times. The antigen is unknown. Overall study findings and caveats: Newly diagnosed Graves' patients exceeded persistent ones in TCR diversity. Segments TRBV28, TRBJ1-2 and TRBJ2-5 showed preferential usage in persistent disease.

The V gene's germline CDR1 is SGDLS and CDR2 YYNGEE. The CDR3 has 14 amino acids. V lost 0 bases to trimming and J lost 6 bases, with 12 bases between them. Time point denoted: persistent/refractory GD, antithyroid drugs over 5 years with positive TRAb. After RNA was extracted from PBMCs, the TCR library was made from it. CDR3 regions were amplified by Arm-PCR using iRepertoire HTBI primers to build TCR beta libraries. How the authors handled the data: Identified segments across samples numbered about 56 TRBV and approximately 13 TRBJ. Via MiXCR, TCRdb re-called the multiplex PCR reads, giving one row per CDR3 protein. Clone size and V and J calls follow TCRdb, not the original study. The data hold hundreds of thousands of distinct CDR3 sequences, with approximately 23% observed a single time.

The sample consisted of peripheral blood mononuclear cells (PBMCs), taken when the disease was refractory, from a patient treated with antithyroid drugs. The V and J genes are TRBV9 and TRBJ1-2; D perhaps matches TRBD1 (6 bases). This clonotype was sampled from a female donor with Graves disease. CDR3 protein: CASSVGTDKHGYTF. As DNA, the CDR3 is TGTGCCAGCAGCGTAGGGACAGATAAGCATGGCTACACCTTC.